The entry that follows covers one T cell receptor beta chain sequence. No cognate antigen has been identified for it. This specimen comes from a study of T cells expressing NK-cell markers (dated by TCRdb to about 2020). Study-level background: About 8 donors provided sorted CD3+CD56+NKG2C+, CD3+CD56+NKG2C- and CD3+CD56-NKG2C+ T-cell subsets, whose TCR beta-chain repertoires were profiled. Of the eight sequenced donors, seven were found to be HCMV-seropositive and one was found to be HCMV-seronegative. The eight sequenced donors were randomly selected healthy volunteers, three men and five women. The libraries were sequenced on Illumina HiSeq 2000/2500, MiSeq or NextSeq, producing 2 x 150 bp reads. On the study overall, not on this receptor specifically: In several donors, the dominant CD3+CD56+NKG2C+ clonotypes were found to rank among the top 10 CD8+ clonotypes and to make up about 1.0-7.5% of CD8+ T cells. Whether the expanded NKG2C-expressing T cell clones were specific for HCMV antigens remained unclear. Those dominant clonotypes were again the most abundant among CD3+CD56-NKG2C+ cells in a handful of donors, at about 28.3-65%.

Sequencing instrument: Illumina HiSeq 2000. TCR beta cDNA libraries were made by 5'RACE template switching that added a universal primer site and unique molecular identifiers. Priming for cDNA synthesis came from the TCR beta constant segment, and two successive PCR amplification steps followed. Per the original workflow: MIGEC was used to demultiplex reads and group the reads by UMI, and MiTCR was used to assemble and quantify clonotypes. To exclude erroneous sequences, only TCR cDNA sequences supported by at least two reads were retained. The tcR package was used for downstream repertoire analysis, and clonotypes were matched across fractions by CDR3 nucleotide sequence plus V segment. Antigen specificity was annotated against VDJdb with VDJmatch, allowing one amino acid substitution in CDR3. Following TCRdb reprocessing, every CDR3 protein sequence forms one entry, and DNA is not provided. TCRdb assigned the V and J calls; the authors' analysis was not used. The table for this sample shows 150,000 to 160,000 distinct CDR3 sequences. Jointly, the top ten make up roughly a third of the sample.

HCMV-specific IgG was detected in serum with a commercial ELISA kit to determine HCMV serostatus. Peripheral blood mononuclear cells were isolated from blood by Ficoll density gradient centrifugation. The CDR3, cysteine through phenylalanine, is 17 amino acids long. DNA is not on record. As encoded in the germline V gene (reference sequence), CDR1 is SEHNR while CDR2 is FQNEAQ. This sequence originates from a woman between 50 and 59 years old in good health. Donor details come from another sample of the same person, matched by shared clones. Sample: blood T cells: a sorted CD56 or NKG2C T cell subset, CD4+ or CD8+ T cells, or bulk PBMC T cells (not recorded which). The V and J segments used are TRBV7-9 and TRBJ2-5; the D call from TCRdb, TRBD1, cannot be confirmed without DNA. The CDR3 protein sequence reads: CASSLVPGGDSLGTQYF.